This record looks at one TCR beta chain sequence and its context. Its antigen remains unidentified. Each subset's genomic DNA was shared equally among a number of immunoSEQ plates. Sorted-subset replicate PCRs used about 0.2 ug DNA, approximately 30,000 T cell genomes. Sequencing was performed with immunoSEQ multiplex PCR; in TCRdb, only in-frame clones are kept and a portion is missing. The table includes around 1.4 million clones, 98% detected once. This sample is drawn from a study of shared clonotypes between healthy human individuals. The CDR3 extends over 13 amino acids. Trimming shortened V by 5 bases and J by 0 bases, and 8 bases separated the two germline ends. The germline CDR1 and CDR2 sequences are SGHVS and FNYEAQ. Points from the study as a whole: What naive subsets generally showed was a larger estimated richness than memory subsets showed.

The chain joins TRBV7-6 to TRBJ2-7, with D perhaps TRBD2 (5 bases). The specimen sequenced was naive CD4+ T cells sorted from blood. Indicated subset: CD45RA+ positively selected. The source of this sequence is a young man in good health. The CDR3 DNA sequence: TGTGCCAGCAGCGGACTTGTCTCCTACGAGCAGTACTTC. Protein sequence: CASSGLVSYEQYF.